This T cell receptor (beta chain) was found in a study of cytomegalovirus exposure and HLA in healthy donors. Study overall: The platform used for the 120 or so validation repertoires matched that of the roughly 630 first-cohort repertoires, a later analysis reported.

The CDR3 sequence is 18 residues long. Germline lookup yields CDR1 KGHSH and CDR2 LQKENI. V shed 0 bases and J 3 bases; nucleotides not matched to a gene: 4. The repertoire was sequenced with immunoSEQ multiplex PCR; TCRdb's copy has only in-frame clones and lacks some. Here the sample spans around 160,000 clones, roughly 84% being singletons. The gene calls are TRBV18 and TRBJ2-6, with 11 bases aligning to TRBD1. This clonotype was sampled from a man between 25 and 39 years old in good health and CMV-seropositive. The sample consisted of PBMCs. This chain's CDR3 is CASSPPGQGADGANVLTF. CDR3 nucleotide sequence: TGTGCCAGCTCACCACCCGGACAGGGGGCTGATGGGGCCAACGTCCTGACTTTC. The full variable domain, rest sourced from reference TRBV18 and TRBJ2-6, is NAGVMQNPRHLVRRRGQEARLRCSPMKGHSHVYWYRQLPEEGLKFMVYLQKENIIDESGMPKERFSAEFPKEGPSILRIQQVVRGDSAAYFCASSPPGQGADGANVLTFGAGSRLTVL.